A selection of T cell receptor beta chains follows, all from one sample in a study of technical replicates of blood from a few donors. Generated by immunoSEQ multiplex PCR, the TCRdb table keeps only in-frame clones and is missing some. Altogether about 75,000 clones are present, around 97% being singletons, with the ten largest covering roughly 0.2%. The sequenced sample was T cells isolated from PBMCs. The receptors shown here come from a human donor in good health. Both conserved end residues are part of each CDR3. The D gene is left open where the match is weak. Only part of the rows carry a size: once, few, many, or a class if the clone is expanded.

d_call	v_call	j_call	clone_size	cdr3_length	cdr3_nt	cdr3_aa
NA	TRBV7-8	TRBJ2-2	NA	16	TGTGCCAGCAGCGCCACGACCCGTAGGGAGACCGGGGAGCTGTTTTTT	CASSATTRRETGELFF
NA	TRBV6-5	TRBJ2-3	once	15	TGTGCCAGCAGTTACTCGCACAGAGGCACAGATACGCAGTATTTT	CASSYSHRGTDTQYF
NA	TRBV5-4	TRBJ2-2	NA	12	TGTGCCAGCAGCTTAGGCGGCGGGGAGCTGTTTTTT	CASSLGGGELFF
TRBD2	TRBV4-2	TRBJ2-2	NA	17	TGTGCCAGCAGCCAAGGCGGGCTAGCGGGAACCACCGGGGAGCTGTTTTTT	CASSQGGLAGTTGELFF
NA	TRBV29-1	TRBJ2-7	NA	14	TGCAGCGTTGTAAGGACAGAAACGCCCTACGAGCAGTACTTC	CSVVRTETPYEQYF
TRBD1	TRBV27	TRBJ1-5	NA	16	TGTGCCAGCAGTTTATCGGGACAGGGATTTGGTCAGCCCCAGCATTTT	CASSLSGQGFGQPQHF
NA	TRBV14	TRBJ1-2	NA	15	TGTGCCAGCAGCCAAGCGATTTCCAGGGTGGAAGGCTACACCTTC	CASSQAISRVEGYTF
NA	TRBV5-1	TRBJ2-5	NA	14	TGCGCCAGCAGCTTGCGGCTAGCTCAAGAGACCCAGTACTTC	CASSLRLAQETQYF
NA	TRBV9	TRBJ1-2	NA	13	TGTGCCAGCAGCGCACAGAATACCTATGGCTACACCTTC	CASSAQNTYGYTF
TRBD1	TRBV5-5	TRBJ1-2	NA	16	TGTGCCAGCAGCTTGGGAACCGGGACAGCTAACTATGGCTACACCTTC	CASSLGTGTANYGYTF
NA	TRBV30	TRBJ1-1	NA	12	TGTGCCTGGAGTACGGGAATGGTTGAAGCTTTCTTT	CAWSTGMVEAFF
TRBD2	TRBV10-3	TRBJ2-3	NA	17	TGTGCCATCAGTACTACTAGCGGGAGTGATAGCACAGATACGCAGTATTTT	CAISTTSGSDSTDTQYF
TRBD1	TRBV6-6	TRBJ2-7	once	15	TGTGCCAGCAGTTACGGACAGGGACAAATCTACGAGCAGTACTTC	CASSYGQGQIYEQYF
TRBD2	TRBV9	TRBJ2-1	NA	16	TGTGCCAGCAGCGTGGGGACTAGCGGGTGGGACAATGAGCAGTTCTTC	CASSVGTSGWDNEQFF
NA	TRBV5-1	TRBJ2-7	NA	15	TGCGCCAGCAGCTTGGCGGGTCGACCGACCTACGAGCAGTACTTC	CASSLAGRPTYEQYF
NA	TRBV21-1	TRBJ2-1	NA	12	TGTGCCAGCAGCCGTTATTTCTATGAGCAGTTCTTC	CASSRYFYEQFF
TRBD2	TRBV6-5	TRBJ2-5	NA	15	TGTGCCAGCAGCCTTAGACTAGCGGGCCAAGAGACCCAGTACTTC	CASSLRLAGQETQYF